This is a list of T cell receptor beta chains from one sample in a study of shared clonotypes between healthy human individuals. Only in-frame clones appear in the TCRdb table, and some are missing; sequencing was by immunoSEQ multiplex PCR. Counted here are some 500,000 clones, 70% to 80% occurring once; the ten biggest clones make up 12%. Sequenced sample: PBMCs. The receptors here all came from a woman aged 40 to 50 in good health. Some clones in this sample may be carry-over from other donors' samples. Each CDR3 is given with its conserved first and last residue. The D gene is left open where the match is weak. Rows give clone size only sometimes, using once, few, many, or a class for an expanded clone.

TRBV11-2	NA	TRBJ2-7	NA	CASSPTGEGYEQYF	TGTGCCAGCAGCCCGACAGGGGAGGGCTACGAGCAGTACTTC
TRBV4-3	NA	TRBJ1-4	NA	CASSQDLGRFNEKLFF	TGCGCCAGCAGCCAAGATCTGGGACGGTTTAATGAAAAACTGTTTTTT
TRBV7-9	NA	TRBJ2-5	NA	CASSLGGPGETQYF	TGTGCCAGCAGCCTGGGAGGACCGGGGGAGACCCAGTACTTC
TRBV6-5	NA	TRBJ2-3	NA	CASSFTRLFTDTQYF	TGTGCCAGCAGCTTTACCAGACTGTTCACAGATACGCAGTATTTT
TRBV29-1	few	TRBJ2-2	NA	CSVGHHTGELFF	TGCAGCGTTGGACATCACACCGGGGAGCTGTTTTTT
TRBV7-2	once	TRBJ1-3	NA	CASSPHIQSPGNTIYF	TGTGCCAGCAGCCCACACATACAGAGCCCTGGAAACACCATATATTTT
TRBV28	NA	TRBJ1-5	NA	CASEGANQPQHF	TGTGCCAGCGAGGGCGCCAATCAGCCCCAGCATTTT
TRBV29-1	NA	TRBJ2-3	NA	CSVGLTDTQYF	TGCAGCGTTGGCCTCACAGATACGCAGTATTTT
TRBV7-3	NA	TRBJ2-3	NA	CASSPDLRAPTDTQYF	TGTGCCAGCAGCCCAGACCTCCGAGCCCCCACAGATACGCAGTATTTT
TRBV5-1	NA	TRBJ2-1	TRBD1	CASGQGAYNEQFF	TGCGCCAGCGGACAGGGGGCTTACAATGAGCAGTTCTTC
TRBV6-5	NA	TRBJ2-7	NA	CASSYSAQSYEQYF	TGTGCCAGCAGTTACTCGGCCCAATCCTACGAGCAGTACTTC
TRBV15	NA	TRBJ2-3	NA	CATSGSRSSTDTQYF	TGTGCCACCAGCGGCTCCAGGAGTTCTACAGATACGCAGTATTTT
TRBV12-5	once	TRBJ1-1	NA	CASGLATEAFF	TGTGCTAGTGGTTTGGCCACTGAAGCTTTCTTT
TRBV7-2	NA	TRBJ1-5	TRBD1	CASSPHLGQAYNQPQHF	TGTGCCAGCAGCCCTCACTTAGGACAGGCGTACAATCAGCCCCAGCATTTT
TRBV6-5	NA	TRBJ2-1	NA	CASSYKDRSNEQFF	TGTGCCAGCAGTTACAAGGATAGAAGCAATGAGCAGTTCTTC
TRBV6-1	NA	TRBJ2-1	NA	CASSVHGDNEQFF	TGTGCCAGCAGTGTCCATGGGGACAATGAGCAGTTCTTC
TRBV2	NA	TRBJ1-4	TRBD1	CASRTGGGDEKLFF	TGTGCCAGCAGAACAGGGGGCGGGGATGAAAAACTGTTTTTT
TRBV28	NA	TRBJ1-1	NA	CASSPPKGEAFF	TGTGCCAGCAGCCCGCCGAAGGGGGAAGCTTTCTTT
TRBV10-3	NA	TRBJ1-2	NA	CAITPLGGDGYTF	TGTGCCATCACTCCCTTAGGTGGGGATGGCTACACCTTC
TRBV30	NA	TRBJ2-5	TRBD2	CAWTWGGQETQYF	TGTGCCTGGACTTGGGGGGGCCAAGAGACCCAGTACTTC
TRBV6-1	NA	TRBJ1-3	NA	CASRVGSGNTIYF	TGTGCCAGCAGGGTTGGTTCTGGAAACACCATATATTTT
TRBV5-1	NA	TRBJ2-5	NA	CASSLMSYPQETQYF	TGCGCCAGCAGCTTGATGTCCTACCCTCAAGAGACCCAGTACTTC
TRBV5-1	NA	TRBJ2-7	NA	CASRPTPGSSYEQYF	TGCGCCAGCAGACCCACCCCGGGAAGCTCCTACGAGCAGTACTTC
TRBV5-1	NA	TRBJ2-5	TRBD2	CASSSSGKETQYF	TGCGCCAGCAGCTCTAGCGGGAAAGAGACCCAGTACTTC
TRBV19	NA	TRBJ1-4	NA	CASSMLGLNEKLFF	TGTGCCAGTAGTATGTTGGGACTAAATGAAAAACTGTTTTTT
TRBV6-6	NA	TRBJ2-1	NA	CASTRGSNYNEQFF	TGTGCCAGCACCCGGGGGTCGAACTACAATGAGCAGTTCTTC
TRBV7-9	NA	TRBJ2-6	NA	CASSPDAVDANVLTF	TGTGCCAGCAGCCCCGACGCGGTCGACGCCAACGTCCTGACTTTC
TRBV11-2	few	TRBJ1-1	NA	CASSLVGSTEAFF	TGTGCCAGCAGCCTAGTAGGCAGCACTGAAGCTTTCTTT
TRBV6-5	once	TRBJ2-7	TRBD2	CASSYTGGEGPDEQYF	TGTGCCAGCAGTTACACGGGGGGTGAGGGCCCGGACGAGCAGTACTTC
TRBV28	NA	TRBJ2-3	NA	CASSLVQGLADTQYF	TGTGCCAGCAGTTTAGTACAGGGCCTCGCAGATACGCAGTATTTT
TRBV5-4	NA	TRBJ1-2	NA	CASSRVPRRVGRDGGYTF	TGTGCCAGCAGCCGTGTACCTAGAAGGGTCGGCAGGGACGGAGGCTACACCTTC
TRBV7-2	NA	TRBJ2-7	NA	CASSLAWGYEQYF	TGTGCCAGCAGCTTAGCTTGGGGGTACGAGCAGTACTTC
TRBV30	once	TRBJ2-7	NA	CAWSPSSYEQYF	TGTGCCTGGAGTCCAAGCTCCTACGAGCAGTACTTC
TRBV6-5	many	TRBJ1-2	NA	CASATGVGGYTF	TGTGCCAGTGCTACGGGCGTTGGGGGCTACACCTTC
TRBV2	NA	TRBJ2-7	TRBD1	CASSVSGTGDEQYF	TGTGCCAGCAGTGTCTCCGGGACAGGGGATGAGCAGTACTTC
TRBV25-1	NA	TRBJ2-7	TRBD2	CASSKTSGGYEQYF	TGTGCCAGCAGTAAGACTAGCGGGGGCTACGAGCAGTACTTC
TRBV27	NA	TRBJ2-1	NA	CASSLSWALSYNEQFF	TGTGCCAGCAGTTTATCATGGGCCCTGTCCTACAATGAGCAGTTCTTC
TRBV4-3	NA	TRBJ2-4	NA	CASSQDPTRDLKNIQYF	TGCGCCAGCAGCCAAGATCCGACCAGGGACCTCAAAAACATTCAGTACTTC
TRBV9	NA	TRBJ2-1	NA	CASSVAGAYNEQFF	TGTGCCAGCAGCGTAGCGGGAGCATACAATGAGCAGTTCTTC
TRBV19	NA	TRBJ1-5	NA	CASSIGGAWQPQHF	TGTGCCAGTAGTATCGGGGGCGCCTGGCAGCCCCAGCATTTT
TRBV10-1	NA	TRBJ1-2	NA	CASSESGIPYGYTF	TGCGCCAGCAGTGAGTCGGGGATTCCATATGGCTACACCTTC